The next 27 T cell receptor beta chains were all read from a single sample in a study of radiotherapy plus CTLA-4 blockade in lung cancer. TCRdb's copy holds only in-frame clones and misses some; the assay was immunoSEQ multiplex PCR. The sample has fewer than 65,000 clones, about 80% seen once. Specimen: peripheral blood, collected from a patient treated with radiotherapy plus ipilimumab. Receptors originate from a human donor with non-small cell lung cancer whose response to radiotherapy plus ipilimumab could not be evaluated.

The J gene is TRBJ2-7, the V gene TRBV7-2; D is possibly TRBD1 (6 bases). CDR1 is SGHTA, CDR2 FQGNSA, per germline. Trimming took off 2 bases at V and 0 bases at J, with 8 bases between the two ends. This CDR3 region has 14 residues. CDR3 sequence reads: CASSLQGLSYEQYF. CDR3 in DNA: TGTGCCAGCAGCTTACAGGGGCTCTCCTACGAGCAGTACTTC. Full variable domain (rest looked up from reference TRBV7-2 and TRBJ2-7): GAGVSQSPSNKVTEKGKDVELRCDPISGHTALYWYRQSLGQGLEFLIYFQGNSAPDKSGLPSDRFSAERTGGSVSTLTIQRTQQEDSAVYLCASSLQGLSYEQYFGPGTRLTVT.

This sequence joins TRBV28 and TRBJ2-1; 7 nucleotides line up with TRBD2. This CDR3 contains 17 residues. V lost 5 bases to trimming and J lost 6 bases; unmatched junction nucleotides: 16. Germline V CDR1 and CDR2: MDHEN, SYDVKM. CDR3 sequence: CASSPLGTTALFNEQFF. The CDR3, as DNA: TGTGCCAGCAGTCCATTGGGGACTACAGCCCTCTTCAATGAGCAGTTCTTC.

The rearrangement uses TRBV2 and TRBJ2-7; the D gene is possibly TRBD2 (6 bases). The CDR3 length is 14 residues. Looked up from germline, CDR1 is SNHLY and CDR2 is FYNNEI. V was shortened by 6 bases and J by 2 bases, with 14 bases between the two germline ends. The CDR3 DNA is TGTGCCAGCAGGCGTAGCGGATTAACCTACGAGCAGTACTTC. As protein: CASRRSGLTYEQYF. Together with reference TRBV2 and TRBJ2-7, the CDR3 gives the full variable domain: EPEVTQTPSHQVTQMGQEVILRCVPISNHLYFYWYRQILGQKVEFLVSFYNNEISEKSEIFDDQFSVERPDGSNFTLKIRSTKLEDSAMYFCASRRSGLTYEQYFGPGTRLTVT.

CDR3 sequence: CASRDRNTEAFF. For the CDR3, the DNA is TGTGCCAGCCGGGACAGGAACACTGAAGCTTTCTTT. The chain employs TRBV2 and TRBJ1-1, with 7 bases lining up with TRBD1. V lost 8 bases to trimming and J lost 1 base; unmatched junction nucleotides: 1. Germline values: CDR1 SNHLY, CDR2 FYNNEI. The CDR3 has 12 amino acids.

The chain is built from TRBV28 and TRBJ2-2, with TRBD2 as a possible D gene (5 bases). The CDR3 runs to 17 residues. V gave up 5 bases and J gave up 3 bases, with 19 bases separating them. CDR1 is MDHEN, CDR2 SYDVKM, per germline. CDR3 nucleotide sequence: TGTGCCAGCAGTGCCGCTGGATGGCGGAGGCACACCGGGGAGCTGTTTTTT. It encodes CASSAAGWRRHTGELFF.

For this clone: The same CDR3 can be traced to other DNA sequences in this sample. The chain recombines TRBV18 with TRBJ2-5; D not resolved. Germline loops: CDR1 KGHSH, CDR2 LQKENI. Trimming removed 3 bases at V and 1 base at J, with 3 bases between. The CDR3 runs 12 residues. CDR3 sequence reads: CASSPLQETQYF. CDR3 bases: TGTGCCAGCTCACCCCTCCAAGAGACCCAGTACTTC.

The chain has TRBV9 and TRBJ1-1, with D possibly TRBD1 on 6 matching bases. Trimming removed 4 bases from V and 4 bases from J, with 20 bases in between. CDR1 and CDR2 from the germline V gene are SGDLS and YYNGEE. CDR3 length: 16 amino acids. DNA for the CDR3: TGTGCCAGCAGCCCCCGGGGGGCAGGGATGAGCACTGAAGCTTTCTTT. Translation gives CASSPRGAGMSTEAFF.

The V and J genes are TRBV9 and TRBJ2-5, with TRBD2 identical over 10 bases. V lost 4 bases, J lost 5 bases, and 8 bases stayed unmatched. CDR1 SGDLS and CDR2 YYNGEE come from the germline V gene. This CDR3 spans 15 amino acids. The CDR3 DNA sequence: TGTGCCAGCAGCCCCCCGCTAGCGGGAGTGGAGACCCAGTACTTC. It specifies CASSPPLAGVETQYF.

The rearrangement links TRBV7-2 to TRBJ2-5; the D gene is possibly TRBD2 (6 bases). Germline CDR1 reads SGHTA; CDR2 reads FQGNSA. With 5 bases removed from V and 2 bases from J, the gap between germline ends came to 18 bases. This CDR3 comprises 16 residues. The CDR3 nucleotides are TGTGCCAGCAGCCCGATGACTAGTCCTAGGCAAGAGACCCAGTACTTC. It encodes CASSPMTSPRQETQYF.

V usage is TRBV27 and J usage is TRBJ1-6; 7 nucleotides agree with TRBD1. Losses at the gene ends were 5 bases for V and 9 bases for J; bases not matched to a gene: 13. The CDR3 consists of 16 residues. Germline V gives CDR1 MNHEY, CDR2 SMNVEV (reference sequence). The CDR3 DNA reads as TGTGCCAGCAGTGGGGGCGCAGACAGGGTGGGTTCACCCCTCCACTTT. It specifies CASSGGADRVGSPLHF.

This chain links TRBV12-5 with TRBJ1-4; TRBD1 might be the D (6 bases). The CDR3 is 14 amino acids. Trimming removed 6 bases at V and 3 bases at J, with 11 bases between. CDR1 and CDR2 from the germline V gene are LGHNT and FRNRAP. The DNA of the CDR3 is TGTGCTAGTGGCCTACAGGGATCTAATGAAAAACTGTTTTTT. Translated: CASGLQGSNEKLFF.

V gene TRBV5-1 combines with J gene TRBJ2-5; a weak D match, TRBD1 (6 bases). Trimming shortened V by 4 bases and J by 4 bases, and 17 bases separated the two germline ends. Germline CDR1 SGHRS, CDR2 YFSETQ. This CDR3 comprises 15 residues. CDR3 amino acids: CASSLRGTTSETQYF. The CDR3 DNA follows: TGCGCCAGCAGCCTCAGAGGGACAACTTCAGAGACCCAGTACTTC.

J is TRBJ2-2 and V is TRBV5-1, with 10 bases fitting TRBD1. V lost 4 bases and J lost 3; bases outside the gene matches: 9. The germline V gene has CDR1 SGHRS and CDR2 YFSETQ. The CDR3 has 17 residues. For the CDR3, the DNA is TGCGCCAGCAGCGCGGAAAAGGGACAGGGGTACACCGGGGAGCTGTTTTTT. Amino acid sequence: CASSAEKGQGYTGELFF.

The chain joins TRBV27 to TRBJ2-7; TRBD2 matches 7 bases. CDR3 length: 14 residues. The germline gives CDR1 MNHEY, CDR2 SMNVEV (reference sequence). Trimming removed 3 bases from V and 0 bases from J; junction bases left unmatched: 2. The CDR3 protein is CASSFLADSYEQYF. The CDR3 nucleotides read TGTGCCAGCAGTTTCCTAGCGGACTCCTACGAGCAGTACTTC.

The rearrangement uses TRBV9 and TRBJ2-1, with 11 bases that match TRBD2. There are 16 residues in the CDR3. V trimming: 2 bases; J trimming: 9 bases; junction bases outside the gene matches: 10. Germline assignment: CDR1 SGDLS and CDR2 YYNGEE. The CDR3 region is CASSVSGGAGTGEQFF. The CDR3 coding sequence is TGTGCCAGCAGCGTTAGCGGGGGGGCCGGGACGGGTGAGCAGTTCTTC.

Here the CDR3 DNA reads TGTGCCAGCTCACCTTTTCCGGGGGGGCCCTCCTACGAGCAGTACTTC. It encodes CASSPFPGGPSYEQYF. The chain employs TRBV18 and TRBJ2-5; 8 positions match TRBD2. The last part of the DNA fits TRBJ2-7 better; the J call may be wrong. Germline assignment: CDR1 KGHSH and CDR2 LQKENI. The CDR3 runs 16 residues.

The rearrangement links TRBV5-1 to TRBJ2-1; tentative D call: TRBD1 (5 bases). The V end was cut by 2 bases, the J end by 5 bases, with 5 bases between. This CDR3 has 12 residues. Germline V gene data show CDR1 as SGHRS and CDR2 as YFSETQ. This chain's CDR3 is CASSLQDNEQFF. The CDR3 DNA sequence: TGCGCCAGCAGCTTACAGGACAATGAGCAGTTCTTC.

The chain joins TRBV28 to TRBJ2-1; the match to TRBD2 covers 7 bases. The germline CDR1 and CDR2 sequences are MDHEN and SYDVKM. The CDR3 is made up of 14 amino acids. V lost 6 bases and J lost 12; bases outside the gene matches: 14. This CDR3 is CASREASGQKGQFF. The CDR3 bases are TGTGCCAGCAGGGAGGCTAGCGGCCAAAAAGGGCAGTTCTTC.

The chain recombines TRBV7-2 with TRBJ1-2, with D unresolved. The germline V gene encodes CDR1 SGHTA and CDR2 FQGNSA. With 0 bases removed from V and 6 bases from J, the gap between germline ends came to 8 bases. This CDR3 is built from 13 residues. CDR3 protein: CASSLASSNGYTF. The CDR3 nucleotides read TGTGCCAGCAGCTTAGCGAGTTCCAATGGCTACACCTTC.

The chain recombines TRBV6-1 with TRBJ1-5, with 9 positions matching TRBD1. V trimming: 6 bases; J trimming: 1 base; junction bases outside the gene matches: 4. The CDR3 spans 15 residues. From germline, CDR1 is MNHNS and CDR2 SASEGT. In DNA form, the CDR3 reads TGTGCCAGCAGGGTACAGGGGGCAAGCAATCAGCCCCAGCATTTT. This sequence encodes CASRVQGASNQPQHF.

The J gene is TRBJ2-5, the V gene TRBV6-5; 7 bases are shared with TRBD1. Germline CDR1 and CDR2: MNHEY and SVGAGI. V lost 6 bases to trimming and J lost 0 bases; unmatched junction nucleotides: 7. CDR3 length: 15 residues. This CDR3 is CASSLVTGDQETQYF. The CDR3 coding sequence is TGTGCCAGCAGCCTGGTTACAGGGGACCAAGAGACCCAGTACTTC.

The chain couples TRBV18 to TRBJ2-2, with D perhaps TRBD2 (6 bases). Germline V gene data show CDR1 as KGHSH and CDR2 as LQKENI. Trimming removed 3 bases at V and 4 bases at J, with 9 bases between. There are 14 residues in the CDR3. The CDR3 region is CASSPERVTGELFF. In DNA, the CDR3 is TGTGCCAGCTCACCCGAGCGGGTCACCGGGGAGCTGTTTTTT.

Comment on this clone: At the DNA level, this CDR3 is encoded by other sequences in the same sample as well. The chain carries TRBV27 and TRBJ1-2; 8 bases match TRBD1. The germline V gene has CDR1 MNHEY and CDR2 SMNVEV (reference sequence). CDR3 size: 13 residues. Trimming removed 5 bases from V and 4 bases from J; junction bases left unmatched: 3. The CDR3 here is CASSPDRGYGYTF. CDR3 coding DNA: TGTGCCAGCAGTCCCGACAGGGGCTATGGCTACACCTTC.

This clone was recorded only once. This chain joins TRBV7-2 and TRBJ2-5; 8 nucleotides align to TRBD1. With V trimmed by 5 bases and J by 5 bases, 7 bases remained unmatched. The CDR3 is 14 residues long. Germline V gene data show CDR1 as SGHTA and CDR2 as FQGNSA. The CDR3 coding sequence is TGTGCCAGCAGCGTACAGGGGGTCGGTGAGACCCAGTACTTC. Protein: CASSVQGVGETQYF.

J is TRBJ1-1 and V is TRBV11-2; 8 bases map to TRBD1. With 1 base clipped from V and 1 base from J, the junction kept 2 bases outside the gene matches. The germline gives CDR1 SGHAT, CDR2 FQNNGV. This CDR3 is built from 15 residues. As DNA, the CDR3 is TGTGCCAGCAGCTTAGGGACAGGGAGGAACACTGAAGCTTTCTTT. Its translation: CASSLGTGRNTEAFF.

J is TRBJ2-3 and V is TRBV5-1, with D tentatively TRBD1 (6 bases). This CDR3 contains 17 residues. CDR1 and CDR2 from the germline V gene are SGHRS and YFSETQ. The V end was cut by 0 bases, the J end by 3 bases, with 17 bases between. The DNA for the CDR3 is TGCGCCAGCAGCTTGGAGGGGAGAGGGGGAAGGACAGATACGCAGTATTTT. Protein: CASSLEGRGGRTDTQYF.

This chain connects TRBV30 to TRBJ2-3; 8 nucleotides match TRBD2. Trimming cost V 3 bases and J 1 base; bases outside gene matches: 12. Germline lookup yields CDR1 GTSNPN and CDR2 SVGIG (reference sequence). This CDR3 comprises 17 residues. CDR3 sequence: CAWRHPSWRGGTDTQYF. DNA for the CDR3: TGTGCCTGGAGACACCCGAGCTGGCGGGGGGGCACAGATACGCAGTATTTT. The full variable domain, its missing parts supplied by reference TRBV30 and TRBJ2-3, is SQTIHQWPATLVQPVGSPLSLECTVEGTSNPNLYWYRQAAGRGLQLLFYSVGIGQISSEVPQNLSASRPQDRQFILSSKKLLLSDSGFYLCAWRHPSWRGGTDTQYFGPGTRLTVL.